This T cell receptor (beta chain) was obtained from a study of T cells after posttransplantation cyclophosphamide. General study results and limits: Donor CD8+ memory clones often dominated recipient blood repertoires at later times. TRB overlap between skin or GI tissue T cells and blood was limited.

In the case of this clone: What it binds is not known.

Generated by immunoSEQ multiplex PCR, the TCRdb table keeps only in-frame clones and is missing some. This sample carries around 66,000 clones, about 93% of them seen once, and the ten largest clones take roughly 3%. The related graft donor's blood sample was taken on the day of bone marrow donation. CDR3 length equals 18 residues. V gave up 4 bases and J gave up 5 bases; unmatched junction bases: 13. CDR1 SNHLY and CDR2 FYNNEI come from the germline V gene. The TCR was taken from a woman in her 30s in good health and a related stem cell transplant donor. Sequencing used PBMCs. The chain couples TRBV2 to TRBJ1-6; 8 nucleotides line up with TRBD1. The CDR3 nucleotides read TGTGCCAGCAGTGCCCTCCCCAGGGGGCGACCCAATAATTCACCCCTCCACTTT. Translated: CASSALPRGRPNNSPLHF.